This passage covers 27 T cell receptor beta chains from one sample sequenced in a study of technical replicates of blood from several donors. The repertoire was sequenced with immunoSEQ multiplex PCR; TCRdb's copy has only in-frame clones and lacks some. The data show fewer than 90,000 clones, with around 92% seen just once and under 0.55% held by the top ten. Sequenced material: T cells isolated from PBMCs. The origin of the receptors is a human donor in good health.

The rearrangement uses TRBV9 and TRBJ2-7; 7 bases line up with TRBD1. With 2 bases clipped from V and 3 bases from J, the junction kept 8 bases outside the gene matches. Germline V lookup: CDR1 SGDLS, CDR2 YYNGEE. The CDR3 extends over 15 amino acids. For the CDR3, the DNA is TGTGCCAGCAGCGTTCGGGACAGCGTTGGCTACGAGCAGTACTTC. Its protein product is CASSVRDSVGYEQYF.

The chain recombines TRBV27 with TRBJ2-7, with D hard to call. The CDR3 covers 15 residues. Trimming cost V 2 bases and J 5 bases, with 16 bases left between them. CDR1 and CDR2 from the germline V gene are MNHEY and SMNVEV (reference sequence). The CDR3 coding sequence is TGTGCCAGCAGTTTACCGCCGAGACATGTCAACGAGCAGTACTTC. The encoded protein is CASSLPPRHVNEQYF.

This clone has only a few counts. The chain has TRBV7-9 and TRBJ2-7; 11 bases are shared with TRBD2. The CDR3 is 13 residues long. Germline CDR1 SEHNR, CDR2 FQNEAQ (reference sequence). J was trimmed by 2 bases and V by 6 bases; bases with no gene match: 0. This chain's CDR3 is CASSSGRAYEQYF. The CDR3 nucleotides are TGTGCCAGCAGTAGCGGGAGGGCCTACGAGCAGTACTTC.

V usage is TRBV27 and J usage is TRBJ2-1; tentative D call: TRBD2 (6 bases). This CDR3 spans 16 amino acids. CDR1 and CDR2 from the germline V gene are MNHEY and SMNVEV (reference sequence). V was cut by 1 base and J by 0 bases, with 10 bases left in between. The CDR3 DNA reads TGTGCCAGCAGTTTATTTCGGGAGCGCTCCTACAATGAGCAGTTCTTC. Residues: CASSLFRERSYNEQFF.

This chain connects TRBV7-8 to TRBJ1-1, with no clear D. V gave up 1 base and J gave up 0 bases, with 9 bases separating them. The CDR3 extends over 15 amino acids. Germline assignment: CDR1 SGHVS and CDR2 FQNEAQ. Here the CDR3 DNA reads TGTGCCAGCAGCTTAGATTATCTTATGAACACTGAAGCTTTCTTT. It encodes CASSLDYLMNTEAFF.

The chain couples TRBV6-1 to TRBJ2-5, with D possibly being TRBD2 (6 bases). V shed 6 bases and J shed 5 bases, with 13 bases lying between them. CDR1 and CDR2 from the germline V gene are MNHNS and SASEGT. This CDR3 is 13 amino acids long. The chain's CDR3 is CASRGTGGETQYF. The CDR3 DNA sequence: TGTGCCAGCAGAGGGACTGGGGGGGAGACCCAGTACTTC.

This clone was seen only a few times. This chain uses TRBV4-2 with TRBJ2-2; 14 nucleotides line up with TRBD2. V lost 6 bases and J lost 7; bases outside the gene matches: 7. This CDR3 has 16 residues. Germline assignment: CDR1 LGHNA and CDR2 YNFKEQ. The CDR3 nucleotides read TGTGCCAGCAGAATGACTAGCGGGAGGGCCGGCGGGGAGCTGTTTTTT. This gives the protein CASRMTSGRAGGELFF.

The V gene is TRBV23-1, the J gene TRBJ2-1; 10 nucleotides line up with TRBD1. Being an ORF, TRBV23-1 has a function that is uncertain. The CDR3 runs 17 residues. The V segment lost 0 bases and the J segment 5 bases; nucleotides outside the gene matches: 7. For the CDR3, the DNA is TGCGCCAGCAGTCAATCGACAGGGGGCGATAACGACAATGAGCAGTTCTTC. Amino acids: CASSQSTGGDNDNEQFF.

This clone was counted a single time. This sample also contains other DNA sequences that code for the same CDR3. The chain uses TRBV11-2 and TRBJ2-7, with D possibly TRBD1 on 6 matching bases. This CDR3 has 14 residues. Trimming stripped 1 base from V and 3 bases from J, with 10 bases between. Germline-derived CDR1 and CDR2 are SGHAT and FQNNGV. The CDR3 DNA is TGTGCCAGCAGCTTAGGGCCACAGGGCTACGAGCAGTACTTC. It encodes CASSLGPQGYEQYF.

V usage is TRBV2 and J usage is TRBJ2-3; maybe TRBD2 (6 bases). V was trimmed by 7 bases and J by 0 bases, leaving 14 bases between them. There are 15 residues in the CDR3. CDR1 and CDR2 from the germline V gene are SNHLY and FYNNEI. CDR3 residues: CASKVEGTSTDTQYF. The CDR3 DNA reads TGTGCCAGCAAGGTCGAGGGGACTAGCACAGATACGCAGTATTTT.

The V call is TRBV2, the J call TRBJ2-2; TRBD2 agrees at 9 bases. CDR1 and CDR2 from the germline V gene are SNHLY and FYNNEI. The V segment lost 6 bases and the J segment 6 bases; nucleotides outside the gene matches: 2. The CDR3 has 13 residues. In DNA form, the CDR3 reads TGTGCCAGCAGCAGACTAGCGGCCGGGGAGCTGTTTTTT. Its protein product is CASSRLAAGELFF.

CDR3 in amino acids: CAIPGLRTGELFF. The DNA for the CDR3 is TGTGCCATACCGGGACTCAGAACCGGGGAGCTGTTTTTT. J is TRBJ2-2 and V is TRBV10-3; perhaps TRBD2 as D (6 bases). Trimming pared 9 bases from V and 5 bases from J, leaving 13 bases between. This CDR3 comprises 13 residues. Per the germline V gene, CDR1 is ENHRY and CDR2 is SYGVKD.

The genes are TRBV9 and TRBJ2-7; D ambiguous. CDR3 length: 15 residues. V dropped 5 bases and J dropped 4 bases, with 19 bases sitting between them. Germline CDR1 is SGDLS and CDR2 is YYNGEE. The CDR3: CASRRRSSPFYEQYF. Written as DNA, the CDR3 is TGTGCCAGCAGACGGCGGAGCTCCCCATTTTACGAGCAGTACTTC.

The CDR3 bases are TGTGCCAGCAGCATGGCAGGGGCAAGTCAGCCCCAGCATTTT. Translating it yields CASSMAGASQPQHF. The chain combines TRBV7-2 with TRBJ1-5; maybe TRBD1 (6 bases). This CDR3 has 14 amino acids. The ends were cut back, 5 bases at V and 6 bases at J, with 14 bases in the middle. The germline CDR1 and CDR2 sequences are SGHTA and FQGNSA.

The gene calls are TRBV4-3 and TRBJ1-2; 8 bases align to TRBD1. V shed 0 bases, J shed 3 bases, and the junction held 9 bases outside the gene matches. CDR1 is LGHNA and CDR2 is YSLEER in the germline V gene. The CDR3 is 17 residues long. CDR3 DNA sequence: TGCGCCAGCAGCCAAGATAAGGCAGGGGGCTGGTACTATGGCTACACCTTC. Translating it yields CASSQDKAGGWYYGYTF.

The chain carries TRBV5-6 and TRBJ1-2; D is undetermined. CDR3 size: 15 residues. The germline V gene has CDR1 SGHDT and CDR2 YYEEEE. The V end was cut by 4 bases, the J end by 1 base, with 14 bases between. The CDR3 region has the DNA TGTGCCAGCAGCCCCGGACTCTCTATTAACTATGGCTACACCTTC. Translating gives CASSPGLSINYGYTF.

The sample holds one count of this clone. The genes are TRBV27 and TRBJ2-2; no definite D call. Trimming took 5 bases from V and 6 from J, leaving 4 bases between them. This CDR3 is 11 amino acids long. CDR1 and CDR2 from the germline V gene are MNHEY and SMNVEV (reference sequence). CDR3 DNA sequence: TGTGCCAGCAGTCTTTCCGGGGAGCTGTTTTTT. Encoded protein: CASSLSGELFF.

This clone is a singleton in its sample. The chain's CDR3 is CASSQGSGTHEQYF. As DNA, the CDR3 is TGCGCCAGCAGCCAGGGAAGCGGGACACACGAGCAGTACTTC. The rearrangement uses TRBV4-3 and TRBJ2-7; D possibly corresponds to TRBD2 (7 bases). The CDR3 length is 14 residues. In germline, CDR1 is LGHNA, CDR2 YSLEER. Trimming removed 3 bases from V and 5 bases from J, with 14 bases in between.

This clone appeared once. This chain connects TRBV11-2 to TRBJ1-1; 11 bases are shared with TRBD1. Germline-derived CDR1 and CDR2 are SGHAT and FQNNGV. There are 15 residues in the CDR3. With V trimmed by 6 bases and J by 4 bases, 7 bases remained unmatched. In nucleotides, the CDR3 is TGTGCCAGCAGTTTGGAAGGGACAGGGGGCACTGAAGCTTTCTTT. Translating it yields CASSLEGTGGTEAFF. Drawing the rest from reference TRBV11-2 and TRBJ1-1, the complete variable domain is EAGVAQSPRYKIIEKRQSVAFWCNPISGHATLYWYQQILGQGPKLLIQFQNNGVVDDSQLPKDRFSAERLKGVDSTLKIQPAKLEDSAVYLCASSLEGTGGTEAFFGQGTRLTVV.

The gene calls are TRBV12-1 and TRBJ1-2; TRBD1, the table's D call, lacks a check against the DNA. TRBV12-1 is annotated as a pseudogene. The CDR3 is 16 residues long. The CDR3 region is CASILLGPRGRYGYTF. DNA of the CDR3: TGTGCCAGCATCCTTTTAGGCCCCAGGGGGCGGTATGGCTACACCTTC.

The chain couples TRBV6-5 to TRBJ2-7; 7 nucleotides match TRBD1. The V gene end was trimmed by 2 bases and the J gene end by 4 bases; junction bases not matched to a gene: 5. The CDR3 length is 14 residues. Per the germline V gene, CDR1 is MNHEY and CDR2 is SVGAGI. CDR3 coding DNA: TGTGCCAGCAGTTACGAGACAGGGCGTTACGAGCAGTACTTC. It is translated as CASSYETGRYEQYF.

In nucleotides, the CDR3 is TGTGCCAGCAGCTTAGCGGGGGACAGAGGGATTCAGTACTTC. Translated, it gives CASSLAGDRGIQYF. This rearrangement joins TRBV7-9 to TRBJ2-4; the match to TRBD1 covers 7 bases. Germline CDR1 SEHNR, CDR2 FQNEAQ (reference sequence). With V trimmed by 0 bases and J by 10 bases, 6 bases remained unmatched. The CDR3 loop spans 14 amino acids.

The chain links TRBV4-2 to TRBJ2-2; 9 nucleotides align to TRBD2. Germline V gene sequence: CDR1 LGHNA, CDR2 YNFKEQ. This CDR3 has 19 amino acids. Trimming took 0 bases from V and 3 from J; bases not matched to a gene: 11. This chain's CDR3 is CASSQDSGRGKSYTGELFF. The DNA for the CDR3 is TGTGCCAGCAGCCAAGATAGCGGGAGAGGAAAATCGTACACCGGGGAGCTGTTTTTT.

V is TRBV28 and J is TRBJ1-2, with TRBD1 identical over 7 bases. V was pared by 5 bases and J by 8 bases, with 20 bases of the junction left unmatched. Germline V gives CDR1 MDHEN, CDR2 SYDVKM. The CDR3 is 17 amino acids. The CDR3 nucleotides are TGTGCCAGCAGTCCCCCCGGGCAGGGGGACTCTGGCAAAGGCTACACCTTC. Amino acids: CASSPPGQGDSGKGYTF.

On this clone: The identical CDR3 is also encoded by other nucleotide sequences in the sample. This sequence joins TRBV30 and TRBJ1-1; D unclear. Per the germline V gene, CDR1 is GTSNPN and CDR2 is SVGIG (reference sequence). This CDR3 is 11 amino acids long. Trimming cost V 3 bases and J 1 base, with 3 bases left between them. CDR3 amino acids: CAWRRNTEAFF. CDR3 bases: TGTGCCTGGAGGAGGAACACTGAAGCTTTCTTT.

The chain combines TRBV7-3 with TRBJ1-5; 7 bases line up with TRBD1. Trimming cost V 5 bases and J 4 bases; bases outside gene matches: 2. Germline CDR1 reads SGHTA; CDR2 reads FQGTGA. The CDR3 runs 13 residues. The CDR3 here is CASSRGQNQPQHF. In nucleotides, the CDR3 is TGTGCCAGCAGCCGGGGACAGAATCAGCCCCAGCATTTT. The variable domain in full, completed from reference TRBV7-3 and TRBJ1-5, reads GAGVSQTPSNKVTEKGKYVELRCDPISGHTALYWYRQSLGQGPEFLIYFQGTGAADDSGLPNDRFFAVRPEGSVSTLKIQRTERGDSAVYLCASSRGQNQPQHFGDGTRLSIL.

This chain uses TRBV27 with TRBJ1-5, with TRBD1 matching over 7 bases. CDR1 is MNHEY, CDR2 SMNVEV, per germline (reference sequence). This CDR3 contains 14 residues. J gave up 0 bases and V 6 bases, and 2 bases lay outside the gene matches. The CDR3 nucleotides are TGTGCCAGCAGAACAGGGGTTAGCAATCAGCCCCAGCATTTT. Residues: CASRTGVSNQPQHF.